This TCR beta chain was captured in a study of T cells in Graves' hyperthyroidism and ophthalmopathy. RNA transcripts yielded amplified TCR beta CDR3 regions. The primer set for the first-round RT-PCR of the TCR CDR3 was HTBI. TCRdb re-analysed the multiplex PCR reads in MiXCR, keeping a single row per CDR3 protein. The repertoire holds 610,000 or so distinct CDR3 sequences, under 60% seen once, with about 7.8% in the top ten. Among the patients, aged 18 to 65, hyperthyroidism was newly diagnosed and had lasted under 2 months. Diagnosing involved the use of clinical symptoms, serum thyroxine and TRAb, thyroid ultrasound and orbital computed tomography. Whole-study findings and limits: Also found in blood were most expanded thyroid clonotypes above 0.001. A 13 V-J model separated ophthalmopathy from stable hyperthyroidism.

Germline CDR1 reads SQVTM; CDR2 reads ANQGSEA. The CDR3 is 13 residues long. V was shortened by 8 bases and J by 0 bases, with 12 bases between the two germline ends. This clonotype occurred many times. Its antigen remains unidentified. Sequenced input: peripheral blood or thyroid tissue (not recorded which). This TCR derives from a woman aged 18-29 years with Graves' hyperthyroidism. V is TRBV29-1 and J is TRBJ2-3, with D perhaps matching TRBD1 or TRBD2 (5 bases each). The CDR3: CSYGDGSTDTQYF. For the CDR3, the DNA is TGCAGCTATGGGGACGGCAGCACAGATACGCAGTATTTT.